This T cell receptor (beta chain) emerged from a study of identifying expanded T cells in peripheral blood. Study findings and constraints: Variance in clone template counts between approximately 2-week samples significantly increased with total template count across all healthy donors.

V dropped 2 bases and J dropped 8 bases, with 10 bases sitting between them. CDR1 and CDR2 (germline): SGHTA, FQGNSA. This CDR3 comprises 13 residues. Notes on this clone: The antigen is unknown.

Libraries were prepared by immunoSEQ multiplex PCR; TCRdb keeps only in-frame clonotypes and omits some of them. The sample lists around 60,000 clones; around 86% were seen once. Sample: blood. The chain is built from TRBV7-2 and TRBJ1-5, with D uncertain. This TCR was recovered from a person between 18 and 75 years old in good health. CDR3 region: CASSLNREKPQHF. CDR3 DNA sequence: TGTGCCAGCAGCTTAAACCGGGAGAAGCCCCAGCATTTT.